This is a list of T cell receptor beta chains from one sample in a study of beta chain features in type 1 diabetes. Generated by immunoSEQ multiplex PCR, the TCRdb table keeps only in-frame clones and is missing some. Among 240,000 or so clones listed, around 21% were seen once. The sequenced sample was naive CD4+ T cells from blood. These receptors were taken from a woman between 35 and 50 years old with type 1 diabetes. The CDR3 runs from the conserved cysteine through the conserved F or W. A D gene is named only where the DNA matches it firmly. Clone size is not always given. Where it is, it says once, few, many or a class for expanded clones.

J gene: TRBJ1-1
V gene: TRBV15
D gene: TRBD1
clone size: NA
CDR3 protein: CATSSPSRQGRTEAFF
CDR3 DNA: TGTGCCACCAGCAGTCCAAGTAGACAGGGCAGAACTGAAGCTTTCTTT

J gene: TRBJ2-1
V gene: TRBV7-2
D gene: NA
clone size: NA
CDR3 protein: CASSVSGSSYNEQFF
CDR3 DNA: TGTGCCAGCAGCGTCAGCGGAAGCTCCTACAATGAGCAGTTCTTC

J gene: TRBJ2-7
V gene: TRBV29-1
D gene: NA
clone size: few
CDR3 protein: CSVVASSYEQYF
CDR3 DNA: TGCAGCGTTGTTGCGTCTTCCTACGAGCAGTACTTC

J gene: TRBJ1-3
V gene: TRBV20-1
D gene: NA
clone size: NA
CDR3 protein: CSARDAYTIYF
CDR3 DNA: TGCAGTGCTAGAGATGCGTACACCATATATTTT

J gene: TRBJ2-1
V gene: TRBV5-1
D gene: TRBD2
clone size: few
CDR3 protein: CASTYLAGGPGEQFF
CDR3 DNA: TGCGCCAGCACCTACCTAGCGGGAGGGCCTGGTGAGCAGTTCTTC

J gene: TRBJ1-5
V gene: TRBV7-2
D gene: TRBD1
clone size: NA
CDR3 protein: CASRRPGQGQPQHF
CDR3 DNA: TGTGCCAGCAGACGTCCGGGACAGGGTCAGCCCCAGCATTTT

J gene: TRBJ2-7
V gene: TRBV19
D gene: NA
clone size: once
CDR3 protein: CASSPSGRYEQYF
CDR3 DNA: TGTGCCAGTAGTCCCTCGGGGAGATACGAGCAGTACTTC

J gene: TRBJ2-7
V gene: TRBV7-9
D gene: NA
clone size: NA
CDR3 protein: CASSLPGGYEQYF
CDR3 DNA: TGTGCCAGCAGCCTCCCCGGGGGCTACGAGCAGTACTTC

J gene: TRBJ1-1
V gene: TRBV29-1
D gene: NA
clone size: NA
CDR3 protein: CSVGMAAGPAAFF
CDR3 DNA: TGCAGCGTTGGAATGGCAGCAGGGCCGGCAGCTTTCTTT

J gene: TRBJ1-1
V gene: TRBV29-1
D gene: NA
clone size: few
CDR3 protein: CSAQVSENTEAFF
CDR3 DNA: TGCAGCGCCCAAGTTAGCGAGAACACTGAAGCTTTCTTT

J gene: TRBJ1-2
V gene: TRBV7-6
D gene: NA
clone size: NA
CDR3 protein: CASSLQGYGYTF
CDR3 DNA: TGTGCCAGCAGCCTACAGGGCTATGGCTACACCTTC

J gene: TRBJ1-1
V gene: TRBV30
D gene: NA
clone size: few
CDR3 protein: CAWSQGSTEAFF
CDR3 DNA: TGTGCCTGGAGCCAGGGTTCCACTGAAGCTTTCTTT

J gene: TRBJ2-6
V gene: TRBV4-3
D gene: NA
clone size: few
CDR3 protein: CASSQESMVGANVLTF
CDR3 DNA: TGCGCCAGCAGCCAAGAAAGCATGGTTGGGGCCAACGTCCTGACTTTC

J gene: TRBJ1-1
V gene: TRBV5-4
D gene: TRBD1
clone size: few
CDR3 protein: CASSRDRGGTEAFF
CDR3 DNA: TGTGCCAGCAGCAGGGACAGAGGAGGAACTGAAGCTTTCTTT

J gene: TRBJ2-3
V gene: TRBV13
D gene: TRBD2
clone size: NA
CDR3 protein: CASSLEKGLAGVTDTQYF
CDR3 DNA: TGTGCCAGCAGCTTAGAGAAGGGACTAGCGGGAGTGACAGATACGCAGTATTTT

J gene: TRBJ2-7
V gene: TRBV27
D gene: NA
clone size: few
CDR3 protein: CASSRTGTSYEQYF
CDR3 DNA: TGTGCCAGCAGTCGGACCGGGACTTCTTACGAGCAGTACTTC

J gene: TRBJ2-3
V gene: TRBV28
D gene: NA
clone size: few
CDR3 protein: CASSPPGAPADTQYF
CDR3 DNA: TGTGCCAGCAGTCCCCCGGGAGCCCCCGCAGATACGCAGTATTTT

J gene: TRBJ2-2
V gene: TRBV28
D gene: TRBD2
clone size: NA
CDR3 protein: CASLLAGEPGELFF
CDR3 DNA: TGTGCCAGCCTACTAGCGGGAGAACCCGGGGAGCTGTTTTTT

J gene: TRBJ2-3
V gene: TRBV29-1
D gene: NA
clone size: few
CDR3 protein: CSVGTASDTQYF
CDR3 DNA: TGCAGCGTTGGAACAGCTTCAGATACGCAGTATTTT

J gene: TRBJ1-5
V gene: TRBV9
D gene: TRBD1
clone size: NA
CDR3 protein: CASSGGSGTGTFGPQHF
CDR3 DNA: TGTGCCAGCAGCGGAGGGTCCGGGACAGGGACCTTCGGGCCCCAGCATTTT

J gene: TRBJ1-5
V gene: TRBV30
D gene: NA
clone size: NA
CDR3 protein: CAWSVRGNQPQHF
CDR3 DNA: TGTGCCTGGAGTGTACGAGGAAATCAGCCCCAGCATTTT

J gene: TRBJ2-7
V gene: TRBV21-1
D gene: NA
clone size: NA
CDR3 protein: CARSGRQQYF
CDR3 DNA: TGTGCCAGGTCCGGGAGGCAGCAGTACTTC

J gene: TRBJ2-5
V gene: TRBV19
D gene: NA
clone size: NA
CDR3 protein: CASSGLSETQYF
CDR3 DNA: TGTGCCAGTAGCGGACTTTCGGAGACCCAGTACTTC

J gene: TRBJ1-5
V gene: TRBV28
D gene: NA
clone size: few
CDR3 protein: CATQSHPNLSNQPQHF
CDR3 DNA: TGTGCCACCCAAAGTCACCCAAACCTAAGCAATCAGCCCCAGCATTTT

J gene: TRBJ1-5
V gene: TRBV4-3
D gene: NA
clone size: NA
CDR3 protein: CASSQGGGGEPQHF
CDR3 DNA: TGCGCCAGCAGCCAAGGGGGAGGAGGGGAGCCCCAGCATTTT

J gene: TRBJ2-1
V gene: TRBV18
D gene: TRBD1
clone size: NA
CDR3 protein: CASSSQQGQNEQFF
CDR3 DNA: TGTGCCAGCTCATCCCAACAGGGGCAGAATGAGCAGTTCTTC

J gene: TRBJ2-1
V gene: TRBV19
D gene: NA
clone size: NA
CDR3 protein: CASSIGAIGGEQFF
CDR3 DNA: TGTGCCAGTAGTATCGGAGCTATTGGCGGTGAGCAGTTCTTC